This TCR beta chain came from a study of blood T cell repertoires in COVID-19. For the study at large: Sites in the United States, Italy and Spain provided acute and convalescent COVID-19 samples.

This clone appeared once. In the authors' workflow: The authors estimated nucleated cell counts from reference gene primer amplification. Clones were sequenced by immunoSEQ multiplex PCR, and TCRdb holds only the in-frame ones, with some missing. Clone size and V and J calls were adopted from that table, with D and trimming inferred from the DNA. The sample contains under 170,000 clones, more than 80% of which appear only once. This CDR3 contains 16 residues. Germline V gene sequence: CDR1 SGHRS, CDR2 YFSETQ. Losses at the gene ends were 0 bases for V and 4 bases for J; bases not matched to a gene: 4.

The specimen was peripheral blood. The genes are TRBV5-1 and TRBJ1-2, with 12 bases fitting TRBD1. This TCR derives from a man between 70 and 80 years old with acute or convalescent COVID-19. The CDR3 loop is CASSLEGQGAIYGYTF. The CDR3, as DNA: TGCGCCAGCAGCTTGGAGGGACAGGGGGCCATCTATGGCTACACCTTC.